Following are 26 T cell receptor beta chains from one sample sequenced in a study of shared clonotypes between healthy human individuals. TCRdb's table, derived via immunoSEQ multiplex PCR, lists solely in-frame clones and lacks some. The sample lists millions of clones, 85% to 95% occurring once. The specimen sequenced was naive CD4+ T cells sorted from blood. Subset specified: CD45RA+ positively selected. The receptors derive from a young man in good health.

The genes are TRBV23-1 and TRBJ2-7; the D gene is possibly TRBD2 (6 bases). TRBV23-1 belongs to the ORF category, with a function that is uncertain. The CDR3 is made up of 14 amino acids. Deletions cut 7 bases from V and 3 bases from J, with 16 bases between. CDR3 DNA sequence: TGCGCCAGCACCTATGCGGGGCGAGGCTACGAGCAGTACTTC. The encoded protein is CASTYAGRGYEQYF.

CDR3 in DNA: TGTGCCTGGGGAGGGTTTTTGAACACTGAAGCTTTCTTT. As protein: CAWGGFLNTEAFF. The V and J genes are TRBV30 and TRBJ1-1; D is unclear. The CDR3 is 13 residues long. Germline CDR1 GTSNPN, CDR2 SVGIG (reference sequence). The ends were cut back, 5 bases at V and 0 bases at J, with 10 bases in the middle.

The V gene is TRBV30, the J gene TRBJ1-3, with D possibly being TRBD1 (5 bases). Germline values: CDR1 GTSNPN, CDR2 SVGIG (reference sequence). V gave up 0 bases and J gave up 9 bases, with 15 bases separating them. The CDR3 extends over 14 amino acids. The CDR3 loop is CAWSVGGIAGTIYF. CDR3 in DNA: TGTGCCTGGAGTGTTGGGGGAATAGCCGGCACCATATATTTT.

The chain combines TRBV10-1 with TRBJ1-6, with no clear D. The germline CDR1 and CDR2 sequences are WNHNN and SYGVQD (reference sequence). This CDR3 region has 13 residues. V lost 5 bases and J 7 bases, leaving 9 bases between the germline ends. The CDR3 coding sequence is TGCGCCAGCAGTCTTGACGGGAATTCACCCCTCCACTTT. Translation gives CASSLDGNSPLHF.

The chain couples TRBV2 to TRBJ1-2; the D gene is possibly TRBD1 (5 bases). Germline V gives CDR1 SNHLY, CDR2 FYNNEI. The CDR3 consists of 14 residues. The ends were cut back, 3 bases at V and 7 bases at J, with 15 bases in the middle. In nucleotides, the CDR3 is TGTGCCAGCAGTGACCCCAGGGAGGGGTCTGGCTACACCTTC. It translates to CASSDPREGSGYTF.

CDR3 protein: CASSYQGLGQPQHF. The CDR3 DNA reads TGTGCCAGCAGTTATCAGGGTCTTGGCCAGCCCCAGCATTTT. The V call is TRBV6-6, the J call TRBJ1-5; D is possibly TRBD1 (5 bases). CDR1 and CDR2 (germline): MNHNY, SVGAGI (reference sequence). V was pared by 3 bases and J by 7 bases, with 13 bases between. The CDR3 loop spans 14 amino acids.

This clone was seen only once. The chain uses TRBV7-2 and TRBJ2-5; no clear D gene. The CDR3 spans 13 residues. Trimming took off 1 base at V and 5 bases at J, with 8 bases between the two ends. CDR1 is SGHTA and CDR2 is FQGNSA in the germline V gene. The CDR3 coding sequence is TGTGCCAGCAGCTTAGGGCTGGGGGAGACCCAGTACTTC. Protein: CASSLGLGETQYF.

The J gene is TRBJ1-1, the V gene TRBV28, with 8 bases fitting TRBD1. This CDR3 contains 14 residues. Germline CDR1 and CDR2: MDHEN and SYDVKM. J was trimmed by 11 bases and V by 4 bases; bases with no gene match: 12. The CDR3 is CASSYPGQGKNAFF. The CDR3 DNA follows: TGTGCCAGCAGTTACCCCGGACAGGGAAAAAATGCTTTCTTT.

V is TRBV6-1 and J is TRBJ2-7; TRBD1 agrees at 10 bases. Germline values: CDR1 MNHNS, CDR2 SASEGT. The CDR3 sequence is 14 residues long. The CDR3 spells CAISKRQGAVEQYF. The CDR3 nucleotides read TGTGCTATCAGCAAGAGACAGGGGGCTGTCGAGCAGTACTTC.

The chain employs TRBV20-1 and TRBJ2-1; D is unresolved. This CDR3 is built from 11 residues. Trimming removed 0 bases from V and 8 bases from J, with 5 bases in between. Germline loops: CDR1 DFQATT, CDR2 SNEGSKA (reference sequence). CDR3 in amino acids: CSARDLHEQFF. CDR3 in DNA: TGCAGTGCTAGAGATCTCCATGAGCAGTTCTTC.

J is TRBJ2-7 and V is TRBV6-5; D unclear. V lost 5 bases and J lost 5, with 7 bases in between. The CDR3 runs to 11 residues. The germline V gene has CDR1 MNHEY and CDR2 SVGAGI. CDR3 residues: CASSTGHEQYF. The CDR3 nucleotides read TGTGCCAGCAGTACGGGCCACGAGCAGTACTTC.

Here the CDR3 DNA reads TGTGCCAGCAGGGGACTCCTTCCCCCAACTAATGAAAAACTGTTTTTT. Its translation is CASRGLLPPTNEKLFF. The rearrangement joins TRBV11-2 to TRBJ1-4, with D tentatively TRBD1 (5 bases). V was shortened by 6 bases and J by 0 bases, with 14 bases between the two germline ends. The CDR3 loop spans 16 amino acids. Germline CDR1 SGHAT, CDR2 FQNNGV. Filled out from reference TRBV11-2 and TRBJ1-4, the complete variable domain reads EAGVAQSPRYKIIEKRQSVAFWCNPISGHATLYWYQQILGQGPKLLIQFQNNGVVDDSQLPKDRFSAERLKGVDSTLKIQPAKLEDSAVYLCASRGLLPPTNEKLFFGSGTQLSVL.

The rearrangement links TRBV2 to TRBJ1-1, with a possible D match to TRBD1 (5 bases). The V end was cut by 5 bases, the J end by 1 base, with 14 bases between. The germline V gene has CDR1 SNHLY and CDR2 FYNNEI. The CDR3 covers 15 residues. The CDR3 is CASSRDPSPNTEAFF. The CDR3 bases are TGTGCCAGCAGTCGGGACCCTTCTCCGAACACTGAAGCTTTCTTT.

The gene calls are TRBV7-9 and TRBJ1-1; TRBD1 matches 9 bases. Losses at the gene ends were 5 bases for V and 5 bases for J; bases not matched to a gene: 3. Germline assignment: CDR1 SEHNR and CDR2 FQNEAQ (reference sequence). The CDR3 is made up of 13 amino acids. The CDR3 region is CASSVQGATEAFF. The DNA of the CDR3 is TGTGCCAGCAGCGTACAGGGGGCAACTGAAGCTTTCTTT.

The chain recombines TRBV7-9 with TRBJ2-7, with D unresolved. The CDR3 is 14 residues long. The ends were cut back, 4 bases at V and 4 bases at J, with 14 bases in the middle. Germline V CDR1 and CDR2: SEHNR, FQNEAQ (reference sequence). Here the CDR3 reads CASSSRLLSYEQYF. The DNA for the CDR3 is TGTGCCAGCAGCTCCAGGCTTCTGTCGTACGAGCAGTACTTC.

This clone came up a few times. The chain carries TRBV28 and TRBJ1-6; 9 nucleotides agree with TRBD1. Trimming removed 5 bases from V and 8 bases from J; junction bases left unmatched: 4. CDR3 length: 14 amino acids. CDR1 and CDR2 from the germline V gene are MDHEN and SYDVKM. The chain's CDR3 is CASSNGQGYSPLHF. In DNA, the CDR3 is TGTGCCAGCAGTAACGGACAGGGGTATTCACCCCTCCACTTT. The variable domain in full, with the rest retrieved from reference TRBV28 and TRBJ1-6, is DVKVTQSSRYLVKRTGEKVFLECVQDMDHENMFWYRQDPGLGLRLIYFSYDVKMKEKGDIPEGYSVSREKKERFSLILESASTNQTSMYLCASSNGQGYSPLHFGNGTRLTVT.

The CDR3 is CASREGLAASYEQYF. The CDR3, as DNA: TGTGCCAGCAGGGAAGGACTAGCGGCCTCCTACGAGCAGTACTTC. This rearrangement joins TRBV6-6 to TRBJ2-7; 10 bases agree with TRBD2. The CDR3 is 15 residues long. V shed 6 bases and J 0 bases; nucleotides not matched to a gene: 5. Germline CDR1 MNHNY, CDR2 SVGAGI (reference sequence).

The chain uses TRBV2 and TRBJ2-7; 7 bases agree with TRBD1. Germline V gene sequence: CDR1 SNHLY, CDR2 FYNNEI. The CDR3 length is 13 residues. V shed 6 bases and J 5 bases; nucleotides not matched to a gene: 7. The CDR3 here is CASSPGQYHEQYF. The DNA of the CDR3 is TGTGCCAGCAGCCCGGGACAGTACCACGAGCAGTACTTC.

This clone has just one count. The CDR3 region is CASSPTSGNSYEQYF. In nucleotides, the CDR3 is TGTGCCAGCAGTCCGACTAGCGGGAACTCCTACGAGCAGTACTTC. This rearrangement joins TRBV27 to TRBJ2-7; 11 bases fit TRBD2. Losses at the gene ends were 5 bases for V and 0 bases for J; bases not matched to a gene: 3. The germline V gene encodes CDR1 MNHEY and CDR2 SMNVEV (reference sequence). This CDR3 contains 15 residues.

The J gene is TRBJ1-4, the V gene TRBV4-1; maybe TRBD1 (6 bases). Germline V gene sequence: CDR1 MGHRA, CDR2 YSYEKL. There are 15 residues in the CDR3. V shed 4 bases and J shed 8 bases, with 17 bases lying between them. The CDR3, as DNA: TGCGCCAGCAGCCCCGTAGCAGGGGAACGAGAAAAACTGTTTTTT. This sequence encodes CASSPVAGEREKLFF.

This chain joins TRBV10-3 and TRBJ1-1, with D hard to call. V was pared by 7 bases and J by 4 bases, with 16 bases between. This CDR3 is built from 14 residues. Germline values: CDR1 ENHRY, CDR2 SYGVKD. In DNA form, the CDR3 reads TGTGCCATCAACGAGGACCTTAGCCCCACTGAAGCTTTCTTT. It encodes CAINEDLSPTEAFF.

J is TRBJ2-3 and V is TRBV2, with TRBD2 matching over 8 bases. Germline V CDR1 and CDR2: SNHLY, FYNNEI. After removal of 6 bases from V and 2 bases from J, the junction contained 10 bases not matched to a gene. The CDR3 spans 16 residues. CDR3 loop: CASRGGGSFATDTQYF. DNA of the CDR3: TGTGCCAGCAGGGGCGGGGGGAGTTTTGCCACAGATACGCAGTATTTT.

The chain links TRBV2 to TRBJ1-2; 7 bases fit TRBD1. Germline V CDR1 and CDR2: SNHLY, FYNNEI. This CDR3 is 14 amino acids long. Trimming took 6 bases from V and 8 from J; bases not matched to a gene: 12. As DNA, the CDR3 is TGTGCCAGCAGCGGAGTCCGGACAGGAGGAGGCTACACCTTC. This translates into CASSGVRTGGGYTF.

This chain links TRBV5-1 with TRBJ2-1; TRBD2 matches 11 bases. The CDR3 runs 15 residues. Germline trimming cut 4 bases from V and 4 bases from J; bases unmatched to any gene: 4. Looked up from germline, CDR1 is SGHRS and CDR2 is YFSETQ. The CDR3 spells CASSAGLAVYNEQFF. DNA for the CDR3: TGCGCCAGCAGCGCGGGACTAGCGGTTTACAATGAGCAGTTCTTC.

The chain combines TRBV6-1 with TRBJ1-2; TRBD1 is a possible D gene (6 bases). Per germline, CDR1 MNHNS and CDR2 SASEGT. This CDR3 is 17 amino acids long. Between the trimmed V and J ends, which lost 4 bases and 7 bases, there was a span of 25 bases. This chain's CDR3 is CASSAAEIGGISSGYTF. CDR3 nucleotides: TGTGCCAGCAGTGCCGCAGAGATAGGGGGAATCTCGAGTGGCTACACCTTC.

This chain uses TRBV2 with TRBJ2-2, with 9 bases matching TRBD2. The germline V gene encodes CDR1 SNHLY and CDR2 FYNNEI. Germline trimming cut 5 bases from V and 1 base from J; bases unmatched to any gene: 5. The CDR3 spans 16 residues. The CDR3 sequence: CASSLSTSGNTGELFF. CDR3 DNA sequence: TGTGCCAGCAGTTTGTCGACTAGCGGGAACACCGGGGAGCTGTTTTTT.